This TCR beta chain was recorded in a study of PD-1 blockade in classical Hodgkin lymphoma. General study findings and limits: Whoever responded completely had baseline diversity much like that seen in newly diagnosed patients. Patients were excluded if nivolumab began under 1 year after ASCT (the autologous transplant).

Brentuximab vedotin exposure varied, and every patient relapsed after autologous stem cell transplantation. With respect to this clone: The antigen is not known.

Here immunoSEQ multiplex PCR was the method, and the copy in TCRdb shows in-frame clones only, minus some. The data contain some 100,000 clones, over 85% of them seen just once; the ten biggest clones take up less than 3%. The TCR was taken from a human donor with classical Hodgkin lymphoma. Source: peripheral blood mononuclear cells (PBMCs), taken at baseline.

CDR3 in amino acids: CASSLDPSGMSVDTQYF. In nucleotides, the CDR3 is TGCGCCAGCAGCTTGGATCCTAGCGGTATGAGTGTCGATACGCAGTATTTT. This rearrangement joins TRBV5-1 to TRBJ2-3; 7 bases line up with TRBD2. CDR3 size: 17 residues. J gave up 6 bases and V 0 bases, and 13 bases lay outside the gene matches. Germline V lookup: CDR1 SGHRS, CDR2 YFSETQ. Looking up the rest from reference TRBV5-1 and TRBJ2-3 gives the full variable domain: KAGVTQTPRYLIKTRGQQVTLSCSPISGHRSVSWYQQTPGQGLQFLFEYFSETQRNKGNFPGRFSGRQFSNSRSEMNVSTLELGDSALYLCASSLDPSGMSVDTQYFGPGTRLTVL.